A single sample is the source of the 17 T cell receptor beta chains below, sequenced in a study of shared clonotypes between healthy human individuals (dated by TCRdb to 2018 to 2021). CD8 naive samples were obtained by positive selection for CCR7 among CD45RO-negative cells, yielding a CD45RA+CCR7+ population from which TemRA cells were excluded. Library preparation used the immunoSEQ multiplex PCR assay. The clones in this table, taken by TCRdb from immuneACCESS, are in-frame only. Not every clone is retained; where verified, under half of the shortfall comes from an unresolved V gene, and the cause of the rest is unknown. The sample table contains about 2.1 million clones; only one count was recorded for just over 90% of them. Jointly, the top ten make up roughly 1.7% of the sample. The specimen was naive CD8+ T cells from PBMCs. Reading the label with the study, this specimen's cell subset or site is: CD45RA+CCR7+. These TCRs come from a man aged 18 to 35 in good health. Some clones in this sample may be carry-over from other donors' samples.

The chain uses TRBV9 and TRBJ2-3; tentative D call: TRBD1 (6 bases). V gave up 0 bases and J gave up 0 bases, with 11 bases separating them. CDR3 length equals 16 residues. The germline gives CDR1 SGDLS, CDR2 YYNGEE. CDR3 residues: CASSVGGRVSTDTQYF. The CDR3 DNA reads TGTGCCAGCAGCGTAGGGGGGCGGGTTAGCACAGATACGCAGTATTTT.

V and J are TRBV27 and TRBJ1-1; 7 bases are shared with TRBD1. The CDR3 is made up of 16 amino acids. Germline V lookup: CDR1 MNHEY, CDR2 SMNVEV (reference sequence). V lost 1 base, J lost 4 bases, and 9 bases stayed unmatched. The CDR3 DNA sequence: TGTGCCAGCAGTTTATTCTTCGGCGGACAGGTCACTGAAGCTTTCTTT. Translated, it gives CASSLFFGGQVTEAFF.

This clone was seen a handful of times. This specimen includes other DNA sequences encoding the same CDR3. The rearrangement links TRBV19 to TRBJ1-1; unclear D gene. Germline V lookup: CDR1 LNHDA, CDR2 SQIVND (reference sequence). Trimming removed 5 bases at V and 5 bases at J, with 6 bases between. The CDR3 is 11 amino acids. CDR3 nucleotides: TGTGCCAGTAGTCGGTGGACTGAAGCTTTCTTT. This gives the protein CASSRWTEAFF.

The chain combines TRBV23-1 with TRBJ1-1; tentatively, D is TRBD1 (6 bases). TRBV23-1 is noted as an ORF with a role that remains uncertain. With 3 bases removed from V and 2 bases from J, the gap between germline ends came to 22 bases. The CDR3 spans 18 residues. CDR3 DNA: TGCGCCAGCAGTCATTTGAAACAGGGAGGCATCATAAACACTGAAGCTTTCTTT. Amino acids: CASSHLKQGGIINTEAFF.

This clone has just one count. This CDR3 is also generated by other DNA sequences in the sample. The rearrangement uses TRBV7-3 and TRBJ2-7; D assignment may be TRBD1 or TRBD2 (5 bases each). CDR1 SGHTA and CDR2 FQGTGA come from the germline V gene. This CDR3 contains 14 residues. Trimming took 2 bases from V and 0 from J, leaving 8 bases between them. DNA of the CDR3: TGTGCCAGCAGCTTAGGGGGTCCCTCCTACGAGCAGTACTTC. Protein sequence: CASSLGGPSYEQYF.

The V and J genes are TRBV4-3 and TRBJ2-3, with TRBD2 identical over 9 bases. The CDR3 runs to 17 residues. With V trimmed by 0 bases and J by 6 bases, 10 bases remained unmatched. Germline V gene sequence: CDR1 LGHNA, CDR2 YSLEER. CDR3 sequence reads: CASSQEGSGRVGDTQYF. The CDR3 bases are TGCGCCAGCAGCCAAGAGGGTAGCGGGAGAGTCGGGGATACGCAGTATTTT.

The chain combines TRBV27 with TRBJ2-7; a possible D gene is TRBD2 (5 bases). Germline values: CDR1 MNHEY, CDR2 SMNVEV (reference sequence). CDR3 length: 14 amino acids. The ends were cut back, 5 bases at V and 2 bases at J, with 13 bases in the middle. This CDR3 reads CASSVGLKTYEQYF. CDR3 sequence (DNA): TGTGCCAGCAGTGTCGGACTGAAAACCTACGAGCAGTACTTC.

Note on this clone: Other DNA sequences in this specimen translate into the identical CDR3. The V gene is TRBV27, the J gene TRBJ1-1; a weak D match, TRBD1 (5 bases). The V end lost 3 bases, the J end lost 4 bases, and 9 bases lay between the germline ends. CDR3 size: 13 residues. Germline V gene sequence: CDR1 MNHEY, CDR2 SMNVEV (reference sequence). CDR3 residues: CASSFSGGTEAFF. The CDR3 bases are TGTGCCAGCAGTTTTTCTGGGGGCACTGAAGCTTTCTTT.

This chain links TRBV11-2 with TRBJ2-7; TRBD2 matches 10 bases. Germline V CDR1 and CDR2: SGHAT, FQNNGV. Germline trimming cut 5 bases from V and 5 bases from J; bases unmatched to any gene: 18. The CDR3 runs to 18 residues. The CDR3 sequence: CASSPRARLSGRANEQYF. As DNA, the CDR3 is TGTGCCAGCAGCCCTAGAGCGAGACTCAGCGGGAGGGCCAACGAGCAGTACTTC.

This rearrangement joins TRBV10-3 to TRBJ1-5, with D perhaps TRBD1 (6 bases). V lost 7 bases and J lost 2, with 18 bases in between. The germline V gene encodes CDR1 ENHRY and CDR2 SYGVKD. This CDR3 comprises 16 residues. CDR3 sequence reads: CAIKGTGGIGNQPQHF. CDR3 sequence (DNA): TGTGCCATCAAAGGGACGGGGGGCATAGGCAATCAGCCCCAGCATTTT.

J is TRBJ2-7 and V is TRBV28, with 10 nucleotides matching TRBD1. The CDR3 covers 16 residues. CDR1 and CDR2 from the germline V gene are MDHEN and SYDVKM. Trimming cost V 2 bases and J 4 bases; bases outside gene matches: 8. The CDR3, as DNA: TGTGCCAGCAGTTTACCCCAAGACAGGGGGCGATACGAGCAGTACTTC. Encoded protein: CASSLPQDRGRYEQYF. The entire variable domain, with the rest obtained from reference TRBV28 and TRBJ2-7, is as follows: DVKVTQSSRYLVKRTGEKVFLECVQDMDHENMFWYRQDPGLGLRLIYFSYDVKMKEKGDIPEGYSVSREKKERFSLILESASTNQTSMYLCASSLPQDRGRYEQYFGPGTRLTVT.

V gene TRBV27 combines with J gene TRBJ1-1; D remains ambiguous. V gave up 0 bases and J gave up 4 bases, with 12 bases separating them. Germline V CDR1 and CDR2: MNHEY, SMNVEV (reference sequence). The CDR3 consists of 15 residues. CDR3 amino acids: CASSLSSSAGTEAFF. CDR3 DNA sequence: TGTGCCAGCAGTTTATCGTCCTCGGCAGGCACTGAAGCTTTCTTT.

The chain is built from TRBV11-2 and TRBJ1-1; D is uncertain. The CDR3 runs to 17 residues. V gave up 3 bases and J gave up 0 bases, with 17 bases separating them. Germline V gene data show CDR1 as SGHAT and CDR2 as FQNNGV. The DNA for the CDR3 is TGTGCCAGCAGCTTGCCCAAGGACGGTCAAATGAACACTGAAGCTTTCTTT. Protein product: CASSLPKDGQMNTEAFF.

CDR3 sequence reads: CASIRKGTGLNTEAFF. Written as DNA, the CDR3 is TGTGCCAGCATCCGCAAGGGGACAGGGTTGAACACTGAAGCTTTCTTT. The chain employs TRBV5-4 and TRBJ1-1; the match to TRBD1 covers 9 bases. This CDR3 is built from 16 residues. CDR1 and CDR2 from the germline V gene are SGHNT and YYREEE (reference sequence). The trim removed 6 bases at V and 0 bases at J, leaving 9 bases unmatched.

This clone was counted once. The chain carries TRBV19 and TRBJ1-3; no firm D call. The CDR3 sequence is 14 residues long. Looked up from germline, CDR1 is LNHDA and CDR2 is SQIVND (reference sequence). Trimming took 6 bases from V and 3 from J, leaving 12 bases between them. The CDR3: CASRHRGIGNTIYF. The CDR3 DNA reads as TGTGCCAGTAGACACCGAGGTATTGGAAACACCATATATTTT. The full variable domain, in which reference TRBV19 and TRBJ1-3 provide the parts outside the CDR3, is DGGITQSPKYLFRKEGQNVTLSCEQNLNHDAMYWYRQDPGQGLRLIYYSQIVNDFQKGDIAEGYSVSREKKESFPLTVTSAQKNPTAFYLCASRHRGIGNTIYFGEGSWLTVV.

The chain has TRBV2 and TRBJ1-5; 12 bases map to TRBD1. CDR1 SNHLY and CDR2 FYNNEI come from the germline V gene. Trimming cost V 6 bases and J 6 bases; bases outside gene matches: 9. The CDR3 is made up of 16 amino acids. The CDR3 DNA is TGTGCCAGCAGGATTTCGGGACAGGGGGCATTTCAGCCCCAGCATTTT. The encoded protein is CASRISGQGAFQPQHF.

The chain has TRBV5-4 and TRBJ1-1, with D unresolved. The CDR3 length is 15 residues. Trimming cost V 1 base and J 1 base, with 11 bases left between them. Germline V lookup: CDR1 SGHNT, CDR2 YYREEE (reference sequence). CDR3: CASSLKRKSNTEAFF. The CDR3 DNA is TGTGCCAGCAGCTTGAAAAGGAAATCGAACACTGAAGCTTTCTTT.